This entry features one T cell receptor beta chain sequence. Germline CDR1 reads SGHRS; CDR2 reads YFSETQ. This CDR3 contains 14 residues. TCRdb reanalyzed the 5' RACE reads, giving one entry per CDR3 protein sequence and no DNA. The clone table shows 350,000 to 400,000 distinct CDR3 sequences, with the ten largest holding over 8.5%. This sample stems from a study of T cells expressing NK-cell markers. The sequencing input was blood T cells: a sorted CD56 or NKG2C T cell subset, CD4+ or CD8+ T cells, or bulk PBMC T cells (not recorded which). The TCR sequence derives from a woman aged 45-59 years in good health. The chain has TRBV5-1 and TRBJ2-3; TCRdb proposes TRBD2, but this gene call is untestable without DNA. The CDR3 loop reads CASLRAERTDTQYF.